A selection of T cell receptor beta chains follows, all from one sample in a study of blood T cell repertoires in COVID-19. Measured with immunoSEQ multiplex PCR; TCRdb has only the in-frame clones, and not every one. The table shows tens of thousands of clones, with over 75% occurring only once. The specimen sequenced was peripheral blood. The receptors stem from a man older than 75 with COVID-19, enrolled during active disease. Both conserved end residues are part of each CDR3. The order of the fields is D gene, clone size, J gene, V gene, CDR3 protein, CDR3 DNA. The D gene is left open where the match is weak. Not every row has a clone size; where given, it reads once, few, many or a size class.

>-|-|TRBJ2-5|TRBV6-5
CASSSRSSQETQYF
TGTGCCAGCAGCAGCAGGTCCTCCCAAGAGACCCAGTACTTC
>TRBD2|-|TRBJ2-7|TRBV27
CASSYGGSPYEQYF
TGTGCCAGCAGTTACGGGGGGTCTCCCTACGAGCAGTACTTC
>TRBD1|-|TRBJ1-5|TRBV27
CASSPIRGTGYSNQPQHF
TGTGCCAGCAGTCCCATACGCGGGACAGGGTATAGCAATCAGCCCCAGCATTTT
>TRBD2|-|TRBJ2-1|TRBV4-1
CASSQVGLAGGINNEQFF
TGCGCCAGCAGCCAAGTAGGGCTAGCGGGGGGGATAAACAATGAGCAGTTCTTC
>-|-|TRBJ1-1|TRBV19
CASTQDYQNTEAFF
TGTGCCAGTACCCAGGACTACCAGAACACTGAAGCTTTCTTT
>-|-|TRBJ1-5|TRBV5-5
CASSFLIGDSNQPQHF
TGTGCCAGCAGCTTTTTAATAGGGGATAGCAATCAGCCCCAGCATTTT
>TRBD1|-|TRBJ1-5|TRBV19
CASSIRPSGGAGYSSNQPQHF
TGTGCCAGTAGTATCCGACCGTCAGGGGGCGCGGGGTATAGTAGCAATCAGCCCCAGCATTTT
>TRBD1|-|TRBJ1-1|TRBV2
CASRTDRALGTEAFF
TGTGCCAGCAGGACCGACAGGGCCCTAGGGACTGAAGCTTTCTTT
>-|-|TRBJ2-1|TRBV11-1
CASSPDRYNEQFF
TGTGCCAGCAGCCCGGACAGATACAATGAGCAGTTCTTC
>-|-|TRBJ1-6|TRBV15
CATRSGGLENSPLHF
TGTGCCACCAGGTCGGGGGGTTTAGAGAATTCACCCCTCCACTTT
>TRBD1|-|TRBJ1-5|TRBV20-1
CSASGQVPLRAQHF
TGCAGTGCGAGTGGACAGGTCCCATTACGGGCCCAGCATTTT
>-|few|TRBJ2-2|TRBV27
CASSLRTTNTGELFF
TGTGCCAGCAGTTTGCGGACAACCAACACCGGGGAGCTGTTTTTT
>TRBD2|-|TRBJ2-1|TRBV7-3
CASRWTSGGPSDNEQFF
TGTGCCAGCAGGTGGACTAGCGGGGGCCCTTCGGACAATGAGCAGTTCTTC
>TRBD1|-|TRBJ1-1|TRBV28
CASRRTGNTEAFF
TGTGCCAGCAGACGGACAGGGAACACTGAAGCTTTCTTT
>TRBD1|-|TRBJ1-5|TRBV6-2/TRBV6-3
CASSLLRDRRDQPQHF
TGTGCCAGCAGCTTACTCCGGGACAGGAGAGATCAGCCCCAGCATTTT
>TRBD1|-|TRBJ1-2|TRBV9
CASSVRQGNYGYTF
TGTGCCAGCAGCGTTAGACAGGGGAACTATGGCTACACCTTC
>-|-|TRBJ2-2|TRBV14
CASSQDRGSWDTGELFF
TGTGCCAGCAGCCAAGATCGTGGGAGTTGGGACACCGGGGAGCTGTTTTTT
>-|few|TRBJ2-5|TRBV5-4
CASSLKLSQETQYF
TGTGCCAGCAGCTTGAAGCTCTCCCAAGAGACCCAGTACTTC
>TRBD1|-|TRBJ2-5|TRBV10-3
CAIRDGQGGTQYF
TGTGCCATCAGAGATGGACAGGGGGGGACCCAGTACTTC
>TRBD1|-|TRBJ1-3|TRBV2
CASSVGQGNTIYF
TGTGCCAGCAGTGTCGGACAGGGCAACACCATATATTTT
>-|-|TRBJ2-3|TRBV12-3/TRBV12-4
CASSKRGDTQYF
TGTGCCAGCAGTAAAAGGGGAGATACGCAGTATTTT
>-|-|TRBJ1-1|TRBV7-2
CASSSRVGNTEAFF
TGTGCCAGCAGCTCCAGGGTTGGGAACACTGAAGCTTTCTTT
>-|-|TRBJ2-5|TRBV18
CASSPGDVRQETQYF
TGTGCCAGCTCACCGGGAGATGTACGCCAAGAGACCCAGTACTTC
>-|-|TRBJ1-2|TRBV28
CASSLRTLYGYTF
TGTGCCAGCAGTTTGCGGACACTCTATGGCTACACCTTC
>-|-|TRBJ2-1|TRBV9
CASSVEGASYNEQFF
TGTGCCAGCAGCGTAGAAGGGGCATCCTACAATGAGCAGTTCTTC
>-|once|TRBJ2-3|TRBV7-8
CASSLGRTDTQYF
TGTGCCAGCAGCTTAGGGAGGACAGATACGCAGTATTTT
>-|once|TRBJ2-1|TRBV6-2/TRBV6-3
CASSRDTLGRGYNEQFF
TGTGCCAGCAGCCGGGACACGTTGGGGCGTGGCTACAATGAGCAGTTCTTC
>-|-|TRBJ2-7|TRBV6-2/TRBV6-3
CASSYISEAYEQYF
TGTGCCAGCAGTTACATTAGCGAGGCCTACGAGCAGTACTTC
>-|once|TRBJ1-4|TRBV10-3
CAISESGGENEKLFF
TGTGCCATCAGTGAGTCCGGAGGGGAGAATGAAAAACTGTTTTTT
>-|-|TRBJ1-5|TRBV11-2
CASSLAGNNQPQHF
TGTGCCAGCAGCTTAGCAGGAAACAATCAGCCCCAGCATTTT
>TRBD1|few|TRBJ1-5|TRBV2
CASSEQGESYSNQPQHF
TGTGCCAGCAGTGAACAGGGGGAATCGTATAGCAATCAGCCCCAGCATTTT
>-|-|TRBJ1-5|TRBV30
CAWSVGPTFHQPQHF
TGTGCCTGGAGTGTAGGCCCGACATTTCACCAGCCCCAGCATTTT
>TRBD2|-|TRBJ2-5|TRBV7-7
CASSPAGGGPLETQYF
TGTGCCAGCAGCCCTGCGGGCGGGGGGCCCCTTGAGACCCAGTACTTC
>-|-|TRBJ2-7|TRBV7-3
CASSTQGGSYEQYF
TGTGCCAGCAGTACTCAGGGGGGTTCCTACGAGCAGTACTTC
>TRBD1|few|TRBJ1-1|TRBV4-3
CASSQDRPDRGEGHTEAFF
TGCGCCAGCAGCCAAGATCGGCCGGACAGGGGGGAGGGACACACTGAAGCTTTCTTT
>-|-|TRBJ1-2|TRBV19
CASSIASAGGDYGYTF
TGTGCCAGTAGTATAGCCTCCGCGGGAGGAGACTATGGCTACACCTTC
>TRBD2|once|TRBJ2-5|TRBV7-2
CASSTTPSRLAGEETQYF
TGTGCCAGCAGTACAACCCCATCCCGGCTAGCGGGAGAAGAGACCCAGTACTTC
>-|once|TRBJ2-1|TRBV6-6
CASSYGQGTYNEQFF
TGTGCCAGCAGTTACGGCCAGGGCACTTACAATGAGCAGTTCTTC
>TRBD1|-|TRBJ1-1|TRBV5-5
CASSLGTATGAFF
TGTGCCAGCAGCCTAGGGACAGCTACTGGGGCTTTCTTT
>-|-|TRBJ1-1|TRBV5-4
CASSAPGSLYTEAFF
TGTGCCAGCAGCGCCCCTGGGAGCCTCTACACTGAAGCTTTCTTT
>TRBD1|-|TRBJ1-1|TRBV12-3/TRBV12-4
CASSLQGQAEAFF
TGTGCCAGCAGTCTCCAGGGACAGGCTGAAGCTTTCTTT
>-|once|TRBJ1-5|TRBV19
CASSPTGGGQPQHF
TGTGCCAGTAGCCCGACGGGGGGGGGCCAGCCCCAGCATTTT